These 32 T cell receptor beta chains came from one sample sequenced in a study of T cells expressing NK-cell markers. TCRdb reprocessed the 5' RACE reads and reports one entry per CDR3 protein, with no DNA. The sample yields around 550,000 distinct CDR3 sequences, of which the top ten take up around 3.3%. Sequencing input: blood T cells: a sorted CD56 or NKG2C T cell subset, CD4+ or CD8+ T cells, or bulk PBMC T cells (not recorded which). The source of these receptors is a young man in good health.

The chain employs TRBV28 and TRBJ2-3; TCRdb's assignment of TRBD2 cannot be checked, as there is no DNA. Germline V lookup: CDR1 MDHEN, CDR2 SYDVKM. This CDR3 comprises 16 residues. The CDR3 spells CASSLPGTSYTDTQYF. Full variable domain (outside the CDR3, taken from reference TRBV28 and TRBJ2-3): DVKVTQSSRYLVKRTGEKVFLECVQDMDHENMFWYRQDPGLGLRLIYFSYDVKMKEKGDIPEGYSVSREKKERFSLILESASTNQTSMYLCASSLPGTSYTDTQYFGPGTRLTVL.

The chain recombines TRBV10-3 with TRBJ2-1. The CDR3 sequence is 13 residues long. Germline lookup yields CDR1 ENHRY and CDR2 SYGVKD. The CDR3 loop is CASRDNSYNEQFF.

The chain carries TRBV20-1 and TRBJ1-5; the TCRdb call, TRBD1, lacks DNA for checking. The V gene's germline CDR1 is DFQATT and CDR2 SNEGSKA (reference sequence). The CDR3 sequence is 15 residues long. CDR3 sequence: CSAPQPQGGNQPQHF.

The V call is TRBV6-5, the J call TRBJ2-2; absent DNA, TCRdb's TRBD1 call cannot be checked. Germline V CDR1 and CDR2: MNHEY, SVGAGI. This CDR3 spans 17 amino acids. The CDR3 loop reads CASSYPHREWGTGELFF.

The V gene is TRBV4-2, the J gene TRBJ2-1; the D call from TCRdb, TRBD2, cannot be confirmed without DNA. This CDR3 region has 15 residues. Germline CDR1 LGHNA, CDR2 YNFKEQ. The CDR3 here is CASSQYERGYNEQFF.

V gene TRBV20-1 combines with J gene TRBJ2-2; the TCRdb call, TRBD1, lacks DNA for checking. The CDR3 length is 14 residues. The germline V gene has CDR1 DFQATT and CDR2 SNEGSKA (reference sequence). CDR3 amino acids: CSAPPRDSLGELFF.

The chain has TRBV7-9 and TRBJ2-3; the TRBD2 assignment by TCRdb is unverifiable without DNA. The length of the CDR3 is 16 residues. CDR1 and CDR2 (germline): SEHNR, FQNEAQ (reference sequence). The CDR3 sequence is CASSFNSGSASDTQYF.

The CDR3 loop is CASSPGVLGSNEQFF. This chain links TRBV5-1 with TRBJ2-1. The CDR3 runs to 15 residues. The germline CDR1 and CDR2 sequences are SGHRS and YFSETQ.

J is TRBJ1-2 and V is TRBV25-1. This CDR3 contains 11 residues. Germline CDR1 MGHDK, CDR2 SYGVNS. CDR3 in amino acids: CASSDTAGYTF.

The CDR3 here is CSASPGTGSVVFDTQYF. V gene TRBV29-1 combines with J gene TRBJ2-3; TCRdb gives TRBD1 as the D gene, but with no DNA this cannot be confirmed. The CDR3 sequence is 17 residues long. CDR1 is SQVTM and CDR2 is ANQGSEA in the germline V gene.

The rearrangement joins TRBV28 to TRBJ2-5; TCRdb gives TRBD1 as the D gene, but with no DNA this cannot be confirmed. The CDR3 is 13 residues long. From germline, CDR1 is MDHEN and CDR2 SYDVKM. The CDR3 reads CASSFPFNETQYF.

This chain links TRBV24-1 with TRBJ1-5; with no DNA, the TCRdb D assignment of TRBD1 cannot be verified. The CDR3 covers 15 residues. In germline, CDR1 is KGHDR, CDR2 SFDVKD. This chain's CDR3 is CATPGGILSYQPQHF.

The chain joins TRBV27 to TRBJ2-3; TCRdb's assignment of TRBD1 cannot be checked, as there is no DNA. Germline CDR1 and CDR2: MNHEY and SMNVEV (reference sequence). This CDR3 is 14 amino acids long. CDR3: CASSLSAGDGTQYF.

The chain couples TRBV3-1 to TRBJ2-1; TCRdb designates TRBD1, a call that cannot be tested without DNA. CDR1 is LGHDT and CDR2 is YNNKEL in the germline V gene (reference sequence). The CDR3 is 18 amino acids. CDR3 residues: CASSPLLVAPRLRDEQFF.

The chain is built from TRBV4-1 and TRBJ1-5; the D gene TCRdb calls, TRBD1, cannot be checked with no DNA. The CDR3 extends over 16 amino acids. Looked up from germline, CDR1 is MGHRA and CDR2 is YSYEKL. CDR3 sequence: CASSLTRDRGVQYQHF.

The rearrangement links TRBV10-1 to TRBJ2-1. CDR3 length equals 14 residues. The germline V gene encodes CDR1 WNHNN and CDR2 SYGVQD (reference sequence). This chain's CDR3 is CASSGLSSYNEQFF.

The V gene is TRBV18, the J gene TRBJ2-7; the TRBD1 assignment by TCRdb is unverifiable without DNA. The V gene's germline CDR1 is KGHSH and CDR2 LQKENI. CDR3 length: 16 residues. The CDR3 loop reads CASSHGQGVNTYEQYF.

CDR3: CASSPWRTGGSTDTQYF. The J gene is TRBJ2-3, the V gene TRBV3-1; the D gene TCRdb calls, TRBD1, cannot be checked with no DNA. This CDR3 region has 17 residues. Germline CDR1 and CDR2: LGHDT and YNNKEL (reference sequence).

This sequence joins TRBV30 and TRBJ1-2. Germline CDR1 and CDR2: GTSNPN and SVGIG (reference sequence). The CDR3 is made up of 13 amino acids. CDR3 protein: CAWTRTEFSSYTF.

The rearrangement joins TRBV14 to TRBJ2-1. The CDR3 runs to 12 residues. Germline-derived CDR1 and CDR2 are SGHDN and FVKESK. CDR3 region: CASSQDTVEQFF. Full variable domain (outside the CDR3, taken from reference TRBV14 and TRBJ2-1): EAGVTQFPSHSVIEKGQTVTLRCDPISGHDNLYWYRRVMGKEIKFLLHFVKESKQDESGMPNNRFLAERTGGTYSTLKVQPAELEDSGVYFCASSQDTVEQFFGPGTRLTVL.

V usage is TRBV5-5 and J usage is TRBJ2-1; the TCRdb D gene call, TRBD1, has no DNA to confirm it. Germline lookup yields CDR1 SGHKS and CDR2 YYEKEE (reference sequence). The CDR3 contains 15 residues. The CDR3 sequence: CASSHLGTGGDEQFF.

The chain carries TRBV27 and TRBJ1-1; TCRdb indicates TRBD1, and absent DNA this call remains unverified. The CDR3 is 15 amino acids. The germline V gene has CDR1 MNHEY and CDR2 SMNVEV (reference sequence). CDR3 protein: CASSLGTDLNTEAFF.

The chain uses TRBV12-3 or TRBV12-4 and TRBJ2-5; as DNA is missing, the TRBD2 call by TCRdb cannot be tested. The CDR3 has 15 amino acids. Here the CDR3 reads CASSLRLAGQETQYF.

CDR3 sequence reads: CASSLGSGRGNNEQFF. V is TRBV11-2 and J is TRBJ2-1; TCRdb gives TRBD2 as the D gene, but with no DNA this cannot be confirmed. Looked up from germline, CDR1 is SGHAT and CDR2 is FQNNGV. This CDR3 is built from 16 residues.

This chain joins TRBV7-7 and TRBJ2-2; TCRdb gives TRBD1 as the D gene, but with no DNA this cannot be confirmed. Germline assignment: CDR1 SSHAT and CDR2 FNYEAQ (reference sequence). The CDR3 spans 13 residues. CDR3 protein: CASRTGGDGELFF.

The chain uses TRBV5-5 and TRBJ2-5; TCRdb's D gene call, TRBD1, goes unchecked for lack of DNA. There are 17 residues in the CDR3. Germline loops: CDR1 SGHKS, CDR2 YYEKEE (reference sequence). The CDR3 sequence is CASSFRTTSLYQETQYF.

This chain links TRBV29-1 with TRBJ1-2; checking the TCRdb D call of TRBD1 is not possible without DNA. Germline V CDR1 and CDR2: SQVTM, ANQGSEA. The CDR3 contains 14 residues. CDR3 loop: CSVGAQYAGKGYTF. Supplemented by reference TRBV29-1 and TRBJ1-2, the full variable domain reads SAVISQKPSRDICQRGTSLTIQCQVDSQVTMMFWYRQQPGQSLTLIATANQGSEATYESGFVIDKFPISRPNLTFSTLTVSNMSPEDSSIYLCSVGAQYAGKGYTFGSGTRLTVV.

The chain combines TRBV4-2 with TRBJ2-2; TCRdb outputs TRBD2, but without DNA this stays unchecked. Germline V gene sequence: CDR1 LGHNA, CDR2 YNFKEQ. CDR3 length: 19 residues. CDR3 region: CASSQEASSGRAYTGELFF.

The V and J genes are TRBV24-1 and TRBJ2-5; TCRdb's assignment of TRBD1 cannot be checked, as there is no DNA. This CDR3 spans 17 amino acids. From germline, CDR1 is KGHDR and CDR2 SFDVKD. CDR3 in amino acids: CATSDLGQGRPQETQYF.

The rearrangement uses TRBV5-1 and TRBJ2-3; TCRdb indicates TRBD1, and absent DNA this call remains unverified. Germline V gene lookup returns CDR1 SGHRS and CDR2 YFSETQ. The CDR3 length is 15 residues. CDR3 residues: CASSDRQGNTDTQYF.

This chain connects TRBV15 to TRBJ2-3. CDR3 size: 13 residues. Germline lookup yields CDR1 LNHNV and CDR2 YYDKDF (reference sequence). CDR3 residues: CATSSSDFYTQYF.

J is TRBJ2-7 and V is TRBV10-3; there is no DNA to check the TCRdb D call of TRBD2. This CDR3 region has 17 residues. Germline loops: CDR1 ENHRY, CDR2 SYGVKD. The CDR3 is CAISGSSGKDGTYEQYF.